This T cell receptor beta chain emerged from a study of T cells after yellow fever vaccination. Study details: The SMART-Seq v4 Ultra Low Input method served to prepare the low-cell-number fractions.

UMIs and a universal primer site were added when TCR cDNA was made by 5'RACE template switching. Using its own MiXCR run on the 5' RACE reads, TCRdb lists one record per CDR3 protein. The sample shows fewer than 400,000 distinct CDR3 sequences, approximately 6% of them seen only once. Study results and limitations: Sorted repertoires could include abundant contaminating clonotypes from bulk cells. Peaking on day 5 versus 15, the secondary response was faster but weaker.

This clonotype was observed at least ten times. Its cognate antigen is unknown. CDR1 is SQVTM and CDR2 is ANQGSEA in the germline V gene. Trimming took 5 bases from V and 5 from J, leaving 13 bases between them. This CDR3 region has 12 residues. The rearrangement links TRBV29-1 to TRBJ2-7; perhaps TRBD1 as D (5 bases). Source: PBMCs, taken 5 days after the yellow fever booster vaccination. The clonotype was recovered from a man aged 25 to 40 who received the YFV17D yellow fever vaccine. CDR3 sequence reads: CSVNPQGNEQYF. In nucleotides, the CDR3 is TGCAGCGTTAACCCCCAGGGCAACGAGCAGTACTTC.